This TCR beta chain derives from a study of shared clonotypes between healthy human individuals (TCRdb year 2020). Regarding the research as a whole: Three men and a couple of women, aged 18 to 49 years, made up the cohort. Between about 0.94 and 8.9 billion PBMCs per donor were obtained by leukapheresis. For each donor, three plates each were used for CD4 naive and CD4 memory, two plates were used for CD8 naive, and one plate was used for CD8 memory. To increase sequencing depth and limit assay-specific biases, TCR repertoire library preparation and sequencing were carried out by different laboratories using diverse techniques. To estimate repertoire size and how much clonotype sharing occurs between individuals, the study deeply sequenced the blood TCR repertoires of five healthy adults.

CD8 naive samples consisted of CD45RO-negative cells that were positively selected for CCR7, yielding a CD45RA+CCR7+ population without TemRA cells. The donors were healthy, HIV-negative adults with no recently reported acute infections or vaccinations. Only Caucasian adults living in Nashville, Tennessee, USA were represented among the donors. After blood collection by leukapheresis, PBMCs were isolated using Ficoll-Histopaque density gradient centrifugation and then cryopreserved in the vapor phase of liquid nitrogen. Analytical flow cytometry was used to check the purity and quantity of every magnetically sorted T cell population. Each sorted fraction had its genomic DNA isolated and then quantified by UV absorbance on a Nanodrop 2000c. Points the paper makes about the study in general: Sharing across a few donors was observed for around 4.8% of naive CD4, over 3% of naive CD8, about 2.3% of memory CD4, and roughly 0.4% of memory CD8 clonotypes. The small number of donors limited the genetic and exposure-history diversity represented. Larger estimated clonotype richness was generally found for naive subsets than for memory subsets. Only blood was sampled, and tissue TCR repertoires likely differ from those in blood. Based on pairwise subsampling, the degree of clonotype sharing among donors was expected to be affected by sequencing depth. Higher generation probabilities were observed for clonotypes shared by all four sorted-subset donors than for non-shared clonotypes. Incomplete sequencing was indicated by rarefaction of sorted-subset datasets, despite the large sequencing depth.

Using the deep immunoSEQ assay, TCR CDR3 regions were amplified from genomic DNA by multiplex PCR. Extracted genomic DNA from each cell subset was spread evenly across all wells of several immunoSEQ 96-well plates, with each plate serving as a replicate. Each replicate PCR for sorted subsets received about 0.2 ug genomic DNA, equal to roughly 30,000 T cell genomes. Purified libraries were measured with a Qubit 3.0 fluorometer, size-checked on a Bioanalyzer 2100, and measured again with the KAPA Library Quantification kit. A separate single-read 150-cycle Illumina NextSeq 550 flow cell was used to sequence each immunoSEQ 96-well plate. In the source study's methods: The immunoSEQ output contained only junctional sequences without quality scores, so filtering could not match that applied to full-length reads. To assign V/J genes and CDR3, sequences were annotated against IMGT germline references using PyIR, a Python wrapper for IgBLAST v1.9. Any read was removed if the V/J assignment was weak (E-value above 1e-6), the CDR3 was missing, or the read contained stop codons, out-of-frame junctions, or ambiguous translated residues. V3J clonotypes were defined as sequences sharing an identical inferred V gene, J gene, and CDR3 amino acid sequence. Percentage overlap between repertoires was computed as shared unique clonotypes divided by the size of the smaller repertoire. RTK rarefaction, the Chao1 estimator, and Recon v2.1 estimates of unobserved clonotypes were used to assess repertoire richness. For all TCRbeta clonotypes obtained by the gDNA method from several donors, generation probabilities were computed with OLGA. Held by TCRdb, this immuneACCESS table contains in-frame sequences only and omits some clones. Under half of the omission traces to an unresolved V gene where checked; the cause of the rest is unknown. V and J calls and clone size come straight from that table; D and trimming were deduced from the DNA. This sample holds some 2 million clones; about 95% were observed only once. The ten largest clones capture 1.2% of the sample.

Concerning this clone itself: No antigen is known for it. No base qualities exist here, and no much larger clone lies one base off it.

Trimmed from V: 1 base; trimmed from J: 0 bases; junction bases lacking a gene match: 7. Including cysteine and phenylalanine, the CDR3 has 17 amino acids. Only the CDR3 DNA stays, 51 bases, in frame from base 1. CDR1 and CDR2 are drawn from the germline V gene (reference sequence): SEHNR, FQNEAQ. This sequence was found in a man between 18 and 29 years old in good health. Recombination linked TRBV7-9 to TRBJ2-7, with 9 bases in between that match TRBD2. The sample was naive CD8+ T cells sorted from blood. Explained via the paper, the cell subset or site label denotes: CD45RA+CCR7+. DNA sequence: TGTGCCAGCAGCTTAGACAGCGGGGGGCGGAGCTCCTACGAGCAGTACTTC. This yields the protein CASSLDSGGRSSYEQYF.